Listed below are T cell receptor beta chains from one sample, sequenced in a study of cytomegalovirus exposure and HLA in healthy donors. This table comes from immunoSEQ multiplex PCR, and its TCRdb copy is limited to in-frame clones, with some not included. The repertoire consists of approximately 150,000 clones, with roughly 72% occurring once and the leading ten covering more than 0.8%. The material sequenced was PBMCs. Receptor source: a woman in her 40s in good health and CMV-seronegative. Both conserved end residues are part of each CDR3. D genes are given only for firm matches. Clone size, where shown, is once, few, many, or a class for clones that have expanded.

CDR3aa: CAWTLGDQPQHF
CDR3nt: TGTGCCTGGACTTTGGGCGACCAGCCCCAGCATTTT
len: 12
j_gene: TRBJ1-5
d_gene: NA
v_gene: TRBV30
abundance: NA

CDR3aa: CASSFTSGQGYEQYF
CDR3nt: TGCGCCAGCAGCTTTACTAGTGGACAGGGTTACGAGCAGTACTTC
len: 15
j_gene: TRBJ2-7
d_gene: TRBD1
v_gene: TRBV5-1
abundance: NA

CDR3aa: CAWSGTTGTEAFF
CDR3nt: TGTGCCTGGAGTGGGACAACTGGGACTGAAGCTTTCTTT
len: 13
j_gene: TRBJ1-1
d_gene: NA
v_gene: TRBV30
abundance: once

CDR3aa: CASSPRDSLNNEQFF
CDR3nt: TGTGCCAGCAGCCCCCGGGACTCTCTTAACAATGAGCAGTTCTTC
len: 15
j_gene: TRBJ2-1
d_gene: NA
v_gene: TRBV13
abundance: NA

CDR3aa: CASRDNYNEQFF
CDR3nt: TGTGCGAGCCGGGACAACTACAATGAGCAGTTCTTC
len: 12
j_gene: TRBJ2-1
d_gene: NA
v_gene: TRBV10-3
abundance: NA

CDR3aa: CASSLAWDRGAFF
CDR3nt: TGTGCCAGCAGCTTAGCCTGGGACAGGGGGGCTTTCTTT
len: 13
j_gene: TRBJ1-1
d_gene: TRBD1
v_gene: TRBV7-2
abundance: NA

CDR3aa: CASSPGGQVSPNYGYTF
CDR3nt: TGTGCCAGCAGCCCAGGGGGACAGGTGTCGCCTAACTATGGCTACACCTTC
len: 17
j_gene: TRBJ1-2
d_gene: TRBD1
v_gene: TRBV11-2
abundance: NA

CDR3aa: CASSVGPEGEQFF
CDR3nt: TGTGCCAGCAGCGTAGGGCCCGAGGGTGAGCAGTTCTTC
len: 13
j_gene: TRBJ2-1
d_gene: NA
v_gene: TRBV9
abundance: NA

CDR3aa: CAISDNSQETQYF
CDR3nt: TGTGCCATCAGTGATAACAGCCAAGAGACCCAGTACTTC
len: 13
j_gene: TRBJ2-5
d_gene: NA
v_gene: TRBV10-3
abundance: few

CDR3aa: CASSIGQLNTGELFF
CDR3nt: TGTGCCAGTAGTATAGGACAGTTGAACACCGGGGAGCTGTTTTTT
len: 15
j_gene: TRBJ2-2
d_gene: NA
v_gene: TRBV19
abundance: NA

CDR3aa: CAVHGTGRGEQYF
CDR3nt: TGTGCCGTCCACGGGACAGGGAGAGGCGAGCAGTACTTC
len: 13
j_gene: TRBJ2-7
d_gene: TRBD1
v_gene: TRBV30
abundance: NA

CDR3aa: CASSLYSGSALKLFF
CDR3nt: TGCGCCAGCAGCTTGTACAGCGGGAGTGCCCTAAAATTGTTCTTC
len: 15
j_gene: TRBJ2-1
d_gene: TRBD2
v_gene: TRBV5-1
abundance: NA

CDR3aa: CATSRPLTGWAGELFF
CDR3nt: TGTGCCACCAGCAGACCTCTGACAGGGTGGGCCGGGGAGCTGTTTTTT
len: 16
j_gene: TRBJ2-2
d_gene: TRBD1
v_gene: TRBV15
abundance: NA

CDR3aa: CASSDLGAGLYEQYF
CDR3nt: TGTGCCAGCAGTGATTTGGGAGCGGGGCTCTACGAGCAGTACTTC
len: 15
j_gene: TRBJ2-7
d_gene: TRBD2
v_gene: TRBV6-1
abundance: few

CDR3aa: CAWSLAGGNTEAFF
CDR3nt: TGTGCCTGGAGCCTCGCGGGGGGGAACACTGAGGCTTTCTTT
len: 14
j_gene: TRBJ1-1
d_gene: NA
v_gene: TRBV30
abundance: once

CDR3aa: CASSVGQVQETQYF
CDR3nt: TGTGCCAGCAGCGTAGGACAGGTCCAAGAGACCCAGTACTTC
len: 14
j_gene: TRBJ2-5
d_gene: TRBD1
v_gene: TRBV7-6
abundance: NA

CDR3aa: CASSQSPTGRSKKLFF
CDR3nt: TGTGCCAGCAGCCAATCCCCGACAGGGAGGAGCAAAAAACTGTTTTTT
len: 16
j_gene: TRBJ1-4
d_gene: TRBD1
v_gene: TRBV7-3
abundance: NA

CDR3aa: CASSSQGGQGMKTQYF
CDR3nt: TGTGCCAGCAGCTCCCAAGGCGGACAGGGTATGAAGACCCAGTACTTC
len: 16
j_gene: TRBJ2-5
d_gene: TRBD1
v_gene: TRBV11-2
abundance: NA

CDR3aa: CASRGDLVNTGELFF
CDR3nt: TGTGCCAGCAGAGGAGACCTGGTCAACACCGGGGAGCTGTTTTTT
len: 15
j_gene: TRBJ2-2
d_gene: NA
v_gene: TRBV6-1
abundance: once

CDR3aa: CASSSSTGWSTDTQYF
CDR3nt: TGTGCCAGCAGTTCTTCTACAGGGTGGTCCACAGATACGCAGTATTTT
len: 16
j_gene: TRBJ2-3
d_gene: NA
v_gene: TRBV6-5
abundance: once

CDR3aa: CSVPGTAAEAFF
CDR3nt: TGCAGCGTTCCCGGGACAGCCGCCGAAGCTTTCTTT
len: 12
j_gene: TRBJ1-1
d_gene: TRBD1
v_gene: TRBV29-1
abundance: NA

CDR3aa: CARTLEGGDQPQHF
CDR3nt: TGTGCCAGAACCCTCGAGGGAGGGGATCAGCCCCAGCATTTT
len: 14
j_gene: TRBJ1-5
d_gene: NA
v_gene: TRBV5-3
abundance: NA

CDR3aa: CAIKVPQAGVGGPFTYEQYF
CDR3nt: TGTGCCATCAAGGTCCCCCAGGCGGGAGTTGGGGGTCCGTTTACCTACGAGCAGTACTTC
len: 20
j_gene: TRBJ2-7
d_gene: TRBD2
v_gene: TRBV10-3
abundance: NA

CDR3aa: CASSEAGQGSGELFF
CDR3nt: TGTGCCAGCAGTGAAGCGGGGCAGGGCTCCGGGGAGCTGTTTTTT
len: 15
j_gene: TRBJ2-2
d_gene: NA
v_gene: TRBV2
abundance: NA

CDR3aa: CSVEIGLAEETQYF
CDR3nt: TGCAGCGTTGAGATAGGTCTAGCGGAAGAGACCCAGTACTTC
len: 14
j_gene: TRBJ2-5
d_gene: TRBD2
v_gene: TRBV29-1
abundance: NA

CDR3aa: CASTLGGRAPSTDTQYF
CDR3nt: TGTGCCAGCACCCTCGGCGGGAGAGCCCCTAGCACAGATACGCAGTATTTT
len: 17
j_gene: TRBJ2-3
d_gene: TRBD2
v_gene: TRBV7-2
abundance: NA

CDR3aa: CASSPRAGINYEQYF
CDR3nt: TGTGCCAGCAGCCCCAGGGCAGGGATAAACTACGAGCAGTACTTC
len: 15
j_gene: TRBJ2-7
d_gene: NA
v_gene: TRBV7-9
abundance: NA